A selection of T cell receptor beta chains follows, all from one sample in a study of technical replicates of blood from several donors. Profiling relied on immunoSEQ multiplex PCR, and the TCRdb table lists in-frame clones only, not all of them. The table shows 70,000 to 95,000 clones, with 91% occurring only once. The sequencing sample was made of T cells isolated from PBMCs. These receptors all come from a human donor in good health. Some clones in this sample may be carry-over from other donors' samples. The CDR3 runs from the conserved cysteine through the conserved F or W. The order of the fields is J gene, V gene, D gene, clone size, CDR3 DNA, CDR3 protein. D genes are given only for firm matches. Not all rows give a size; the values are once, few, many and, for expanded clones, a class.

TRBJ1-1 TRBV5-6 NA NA TGTGCCAGCAGCTTGGATTGGGGAGGGACGAACACTGAAGCTTTCTTT CASSLDWGGTNTEAFF
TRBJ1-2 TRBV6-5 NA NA TGTGCCAGCAGGGACCTAGCGAGTGGCTACACCTTC CASRDLASGYTF
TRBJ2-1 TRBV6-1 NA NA TGTGCCAGCAGGGGGGCTGACAATGAGCAGTTCTTC CASRGADNEQFF
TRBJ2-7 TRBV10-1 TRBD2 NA TGCGCCAGCAATAAGGCTAGCGGGTCCTACGAGCAGTACTTC CASNKASGSYEQYF
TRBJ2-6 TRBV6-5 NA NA TGTGCCAGCACCGAGCGTAGTACTGGGGCCAACGTCCTGACTTTC CASTERSTGANVLTF
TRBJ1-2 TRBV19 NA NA TGTGCCAGCAGCGAGCGTAACTATGGCTACACCTTC CASSERNYGYTF
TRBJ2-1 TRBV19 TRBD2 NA TGTGCCAGTACTCTGGGACTAGAGCCCAATGAGCAGTTCTTC CASTLGLEPNEQFF
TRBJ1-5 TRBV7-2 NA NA TGTGCCAGCAGCCGGGAGACAGTTCAGCCCCAGCATTTT CASSRETVQPQHF
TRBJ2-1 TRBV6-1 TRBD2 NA TGTGCCAGCAGTGAAGAGATTAGCGGGAGGTTTTGCGTTCAGTTCTTC CASSEEISGRFCVQFF
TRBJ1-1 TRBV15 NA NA TGTGCCACCGTACAGGAACTATTAAACACTGAAGCTTTCTTT CATVQELLNTEAFF
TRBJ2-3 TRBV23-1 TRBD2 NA TGCGCCAGCAGTCCGCCGGGCAGCGGGAGAGAGAAGACAGATACGCAGTATTTT CASSPPGSGREKTDTQYF
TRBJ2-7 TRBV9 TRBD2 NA TGTGCCAGCAGCGTAGGCGATAGCGGGTTAATCTCCTACGAGCAGTACTTC CASSVGDSGLISYEQYF
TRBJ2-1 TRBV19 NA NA TGTGCCAGTAGTCTCGGACTAGACAGGGAGCAGTTCTTC CASSLGLDREQFF
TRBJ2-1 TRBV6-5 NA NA TGTGCCAGCAGTTACGGGGCTAGGGCACACAATGAGCAGTTCTTC CASSYGARAHNEQFF
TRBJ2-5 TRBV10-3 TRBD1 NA TGTGCCATCAGTGACCCGGGACAGGGGTACCAAGAGACCCAGTACTTC CAISDPGQGYQETQYF
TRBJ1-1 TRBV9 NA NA TGTGCCAGCAGCGGGCTTACAGGAGAGAACACTGAAGCTTTCTTT CASSGLTGENTEAFF
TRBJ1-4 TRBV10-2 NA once TGCGCCAGCAGTGAGGGGGCGCTTATTGCTGAAAAACTGTTTTTT CASSEGALIAEKLFF
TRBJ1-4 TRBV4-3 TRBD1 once TGCGCCAGCAGCCAAGACTTCTTACGGACAGGGAATGAAAAACTGTTTTTT CASSQDFLRTGNEKLFF
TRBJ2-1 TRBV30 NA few TGTGCCTGGACTTCCAGCGCTTCCTACAATGAGCAGTTCTTC CAWTSSASYNEQFF
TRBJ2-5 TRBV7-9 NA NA TGTGCCAGCAGCTTACAAACAGGGAGATATGAGACCCAGTACTTC CASSLQTGRYETQYF
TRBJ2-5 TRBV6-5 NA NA TGTGCCAGCAGTTACTCACCAGGGGACCAAGAGACCCAGTACTTC CASSYSPGDQETQYF
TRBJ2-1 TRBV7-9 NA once TGTGCCAGCAGCTCGAGACAGGAGCCAGAGCAGTTCTTC CASSSRQEPEQFF
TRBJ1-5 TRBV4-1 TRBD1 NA TGCGCCAGCAGCCAAGATGGGACAGGGAGTATGTTTCAGCCCCAGCATTTT CASSQDGTGSMFQPQHF
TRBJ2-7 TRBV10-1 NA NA TGCGCCAGCAGTGAAGCAGGCTCCTACGAGCAGTACTTC CASSEAGSYEQYF
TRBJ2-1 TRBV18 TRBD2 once TGTGCCAGCTCAGACGGGAGGGCTGGCAATGAGCAGTTCTTC CASSDGRAGNEQFF
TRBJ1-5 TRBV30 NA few TGTGCCTGCCAGCAGGGTGACAATCAGCCCCAGCATTTT CACQQGDNQPQHF